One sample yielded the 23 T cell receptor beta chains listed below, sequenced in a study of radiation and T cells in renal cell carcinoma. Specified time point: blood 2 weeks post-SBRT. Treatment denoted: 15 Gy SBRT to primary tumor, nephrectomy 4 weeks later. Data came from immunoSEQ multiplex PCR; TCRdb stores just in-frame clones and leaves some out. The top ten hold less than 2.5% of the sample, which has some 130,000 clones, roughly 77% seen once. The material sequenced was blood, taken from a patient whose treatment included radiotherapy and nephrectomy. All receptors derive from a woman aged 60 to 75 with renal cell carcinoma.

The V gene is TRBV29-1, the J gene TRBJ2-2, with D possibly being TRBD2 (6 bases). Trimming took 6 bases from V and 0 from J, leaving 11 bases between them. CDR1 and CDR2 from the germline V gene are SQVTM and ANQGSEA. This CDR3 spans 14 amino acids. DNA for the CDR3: TGCAGCGTGAAGGCGGGAACGAACACCGGGGAGCTGTTTTTT. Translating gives CSVKAGTNTGELFF.

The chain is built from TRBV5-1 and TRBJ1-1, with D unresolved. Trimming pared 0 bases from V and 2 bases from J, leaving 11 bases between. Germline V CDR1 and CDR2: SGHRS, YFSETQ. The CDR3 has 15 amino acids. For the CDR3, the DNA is TGCGCCAGCAGCTTGGAGGGCAGAGACAACACTGAAGCTTTCTTT. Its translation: CASSLEGRDNTEAFF.

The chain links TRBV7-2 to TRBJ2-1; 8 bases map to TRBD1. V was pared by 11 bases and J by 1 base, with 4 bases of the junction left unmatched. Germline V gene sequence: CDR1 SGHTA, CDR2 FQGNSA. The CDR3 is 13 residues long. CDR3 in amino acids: CAARDRSYNEQFF. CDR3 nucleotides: TGTGCCGCCCGGGACAGGTCCTACAATGAGCAGTTCTTC.

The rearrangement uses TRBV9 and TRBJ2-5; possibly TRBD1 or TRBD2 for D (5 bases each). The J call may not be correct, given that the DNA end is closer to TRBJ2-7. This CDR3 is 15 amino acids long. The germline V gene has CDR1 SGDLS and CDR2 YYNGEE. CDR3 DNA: TGTGCCAGCAGCGTACATCCCGGGACCTCCTACGAGCAGTACTTC. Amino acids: CASSVHPGTSYEQYF.

CDR3 region: CASSLRPNSPLHF. In DNA form, the CDR3 reads TGTGCCAGCAGCTTACGGCCGAATTCACCCCTCCACTTT. The V gene is TRBV11-3, the J gene TRBJ1-6; D not resolved. The CDR3 contains 13 residues. V lost 2 bases to trimming and J lost 7 bases, with 6 bases between them. Germline lookup yields CDR1 SGHNT and CDR2 YENEEA.

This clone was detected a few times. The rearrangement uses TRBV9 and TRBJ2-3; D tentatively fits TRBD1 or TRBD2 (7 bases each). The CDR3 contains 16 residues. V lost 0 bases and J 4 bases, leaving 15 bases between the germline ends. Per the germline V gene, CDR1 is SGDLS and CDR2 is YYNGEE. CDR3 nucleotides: TGTGCCAGCAGCGTAGATGCAGGGGGAGGGTCAGATACGCAGTATTTT. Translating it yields CASSVDAGGGSDTQYF.

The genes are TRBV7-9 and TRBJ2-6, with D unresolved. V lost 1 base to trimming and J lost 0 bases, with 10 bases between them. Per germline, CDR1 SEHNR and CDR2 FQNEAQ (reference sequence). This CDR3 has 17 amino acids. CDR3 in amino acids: CASSLERGLSGANVLTF. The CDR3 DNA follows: TGTGCCAGCAGCTTAGAAAGAGGCCTCTCTGGGGCCAACGTCCTGACTTTC. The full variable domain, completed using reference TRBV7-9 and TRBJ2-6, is DTGVSQNPRHKITKRGQNVTFRCDPISEHNRLYWYRQTLGQGPEFLTYFQNEAQLEKSRLLSDRFSAERPKGSFSTLEIQRTEQGDSAMYLCASSLERGLSGANVLTFGAGSRLTVL.

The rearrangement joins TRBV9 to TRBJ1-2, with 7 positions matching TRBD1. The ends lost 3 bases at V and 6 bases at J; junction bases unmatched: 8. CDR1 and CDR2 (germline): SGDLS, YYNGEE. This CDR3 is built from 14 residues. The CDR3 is CASSAMRQGDGYTF. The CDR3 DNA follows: TGTGCCAGCAGCGCGATGAGACAGGGCGATGGCTACACCTTC.

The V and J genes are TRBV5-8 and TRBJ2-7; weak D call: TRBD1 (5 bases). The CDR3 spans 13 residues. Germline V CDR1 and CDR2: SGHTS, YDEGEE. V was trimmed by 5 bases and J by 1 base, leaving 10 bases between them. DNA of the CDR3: TGTGCCAGCAGGACAGTTCCTTCCTACGAGCAGTACTTC. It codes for CASRTVPSYEQYF. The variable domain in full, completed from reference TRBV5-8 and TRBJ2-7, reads EAGVTQSPTHLIKTRGQQATLRCSPISGHTSVYWYQQALGLGLQFLLWYDEGEERNRGNFPPRFSGRQFPNYSSELNVNALELEDSALYLCASRTVPSYEQYFGPGTRLTVT.

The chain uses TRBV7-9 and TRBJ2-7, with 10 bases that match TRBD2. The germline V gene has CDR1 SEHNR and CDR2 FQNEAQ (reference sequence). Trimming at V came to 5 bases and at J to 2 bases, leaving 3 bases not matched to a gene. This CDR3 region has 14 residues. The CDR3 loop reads CASSRTSGTYEQYF. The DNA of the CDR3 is TGTGCCAGCAGCCGGACTAGCGGAACCTACGAGCAGTACTTC.

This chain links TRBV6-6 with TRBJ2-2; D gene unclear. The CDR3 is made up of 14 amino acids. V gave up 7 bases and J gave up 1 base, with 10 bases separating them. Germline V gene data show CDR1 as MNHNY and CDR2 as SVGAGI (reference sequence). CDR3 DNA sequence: TGTGCCAGCAACAGCGTACTGAACACCGGGGAGCTGTTTTTT. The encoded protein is CASNSVLNTGELFF.

The CDR3 nucleotides read TGTGCCAGCAGCCCCGACAGGGCTAGCACAGATACGCAGTATTTT. The encoded protein is CASSPDRASTDTQYF. This chain connects TRBV7-2 to TRBJ2-3; 7 positions agree with TRBD1. Germline V gene data show CDR1 as SGHTA and CDR2 as FQGNSA. The CDR3 spans 15 residues. The trim removed 5 bases at V and 0 bases at J, leaving 5 bases unmatched.

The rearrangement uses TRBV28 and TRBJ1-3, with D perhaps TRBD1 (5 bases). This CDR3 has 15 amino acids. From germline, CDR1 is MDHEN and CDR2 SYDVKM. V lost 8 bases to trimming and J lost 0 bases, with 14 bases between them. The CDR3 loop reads CASGGLGSSGNTIYF. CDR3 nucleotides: TGTGCCAGCGGGGGTTTGGGGAGCTCTGGAAACACCATATATTTT. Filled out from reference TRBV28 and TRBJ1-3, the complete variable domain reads DVKVTQSSRYLVKRTGEKVFLECVQDMDHENMFWYRQDPGLGLRLIYFSYDVKMKEKGDIPEGYSVSREKKERFSLILESASTNQTSMYLCASGGLGSSGNTIYFGEGSWLTVV.

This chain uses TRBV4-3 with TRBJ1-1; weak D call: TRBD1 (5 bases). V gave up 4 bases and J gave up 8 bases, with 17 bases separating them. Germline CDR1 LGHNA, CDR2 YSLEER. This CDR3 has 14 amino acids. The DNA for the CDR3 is TGCGCCAGCAGCCTCCGGGACGGTAGGGAAGAAGCTTTCTTT. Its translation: CASSLRDGREEAFF.

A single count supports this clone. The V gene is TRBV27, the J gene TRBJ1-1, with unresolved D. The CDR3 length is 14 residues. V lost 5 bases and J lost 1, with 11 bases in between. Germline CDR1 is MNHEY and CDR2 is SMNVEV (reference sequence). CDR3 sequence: CASSPSIGNTEAFF. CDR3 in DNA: TGTGCCAGCAGTCCCAGTATCGGGAACACTGAAGCTTTCTTT.

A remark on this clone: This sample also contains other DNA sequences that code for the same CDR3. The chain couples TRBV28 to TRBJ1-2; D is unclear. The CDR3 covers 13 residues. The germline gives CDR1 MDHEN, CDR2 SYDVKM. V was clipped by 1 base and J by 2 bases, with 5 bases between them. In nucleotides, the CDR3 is TGTGCCAGCAGTTTATCGGGAAACTATGGCTACACCTTC. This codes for CASSLSGNYGYTF.

This chain's CDR3 is CASSIGRQGGTQYF. In nucleotides, the CDR3 is TGTGCCAGTAGTATAGGTAGACAGGGGGGGACCCAGTACTTC. The V and J genes are TRBV19 and TRBJ2-5, with TRBD1 matching over 9 bases. V was clipped by 1 base and J by 7 bases; unmatched bases: 4. The CDR3 is 14 residues long. Per the germline V gene, CDR1 is LNHDA and CDR2 is SQIVND (reference sequence).

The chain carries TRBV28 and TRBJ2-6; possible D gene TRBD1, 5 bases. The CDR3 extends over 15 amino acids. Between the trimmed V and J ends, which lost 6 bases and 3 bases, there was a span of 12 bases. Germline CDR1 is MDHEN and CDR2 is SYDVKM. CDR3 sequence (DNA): TGTGCCAGCAGACCCCAGGGTGGTGGGGCCAACGTCCTGACTTTC. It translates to CASRPQGGGANVLTF.

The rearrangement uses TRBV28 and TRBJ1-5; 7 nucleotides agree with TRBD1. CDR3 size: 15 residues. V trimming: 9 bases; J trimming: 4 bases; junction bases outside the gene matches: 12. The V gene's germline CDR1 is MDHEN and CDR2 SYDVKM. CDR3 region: CASLTPTGRNQPQHF. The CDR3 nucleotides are TGTGCCAGTTTAACCCCGACAGGGAGAAATCAGCCCCAGCATTTT.

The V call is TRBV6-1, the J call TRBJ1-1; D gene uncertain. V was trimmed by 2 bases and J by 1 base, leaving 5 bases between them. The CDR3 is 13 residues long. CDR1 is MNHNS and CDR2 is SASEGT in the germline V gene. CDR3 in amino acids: CASSEWGNTEAFF. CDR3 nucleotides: TGTGCCAGCAGTGAATGGGGGAACACTGAAGCTTTCTTT.

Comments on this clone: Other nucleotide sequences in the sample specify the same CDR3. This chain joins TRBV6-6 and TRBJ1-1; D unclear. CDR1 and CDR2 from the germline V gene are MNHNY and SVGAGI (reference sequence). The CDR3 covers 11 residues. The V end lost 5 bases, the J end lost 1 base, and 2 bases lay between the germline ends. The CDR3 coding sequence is TGTGCCAGCAGTCGGAACACTGAAGCTTTCTTT. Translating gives CASSRNTEAFF.

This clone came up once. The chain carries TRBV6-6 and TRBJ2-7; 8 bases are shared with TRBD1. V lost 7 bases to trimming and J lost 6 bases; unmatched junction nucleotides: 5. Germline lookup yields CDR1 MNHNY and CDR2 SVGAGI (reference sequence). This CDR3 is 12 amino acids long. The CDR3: CASTGQAGEQYF. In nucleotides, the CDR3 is TGTGCCAGCACGGGACAGGCGGGCGAGCAGTACTTC.

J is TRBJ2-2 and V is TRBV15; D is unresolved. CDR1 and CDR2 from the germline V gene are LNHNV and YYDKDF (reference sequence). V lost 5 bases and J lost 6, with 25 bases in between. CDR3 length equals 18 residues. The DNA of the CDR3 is TGTGCCACCAGCTGGGTTGAATGGGCTAGGGCCCCCTCCGGGGAGCTGTTTTTT. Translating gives CATSWVEWARAPSGELFF.